This entry lists 5 T cell receptor beta chains sequenced from one sample in a study of OX40 agonist ivuxolimab in advanced cancers. To prepare the library, the immunoSEQ multiplex PCR assay was applied. TCRdb carries this immuneACCESS record with in-frame sequences only. Its versions omit some clonotypes, under half of them owing to an unresolved V gene in the studies checked, with the rest unexplained. The sample table holds roughly 18,000 clones, of which roughly 78% were seen once. The ten top clones hold approximately 2.5% of the sample. Sequencing used CD4+ or CD8+ T cells sorted from blood, obtained in a trial of the OX40 agonist ivuxolimab. The receptors were sampled from an adult with an advanced solid tumor such as melanoma, head and neck, liver or kidney cancer.

The chain has TRBV11-3 and TRBJ1-5; tentatively, D is TRBD1 (5 bases). The CDR3 spans 17 residues. V lost 0 bases to trimming and J lost 0 bases, with 12 bases between them. Per the germline V gene, CDR1 is SGHNT and CDR2 is YENEEA. CDR3 DNA: TGTGCCAGCAGCTTAGACCCCCGGGGGGTTAGCAATCAGCCCCAGCATTTT. It translates to CASSLDPRGVSNQPQHF.

The chain carries TRBV28 and TRBJ1-4, with 9 bases fitting TRBD1. Trimming removed 6 bases from V and 8 bases from J; junction bases left unmatched: 13. Germline V gene data show CDR1 as MDHEN and CDR2 as SYDVKM. The CDR3 has 16 residues. As DNA, the CDR3 is TGTGCCAGCAGCCCCGTCCGGGACAGGGAGACGGAAAAACTGTTTTTT. It codes for CASSPVRDRETEKLFF.

This chain uses TRBV27 with TRBJ1-2; weak D call: TRBD1 (5 bases). CDR1 is MNHEY, CDR2 SMNVEV, per germline (reference sequence). V shed 5 bases and J shed 3 bases, with 13 bases lying between them. CDR3 length: 14 residues. The CDR3 bases are TGTGCCAGCAGTCCCAGAACAGGCGACTATGGCTACACCTTC. Translated, it gives CASSPRTGDYGYTF.

This chain joins TRBV5-1 and TRBJ2-2; D perhaps matches TRBD1 (5 bases). CDR1 is SGHRS and CDR2 is YFSETQ in the germline V gene. V was trimmed by 1 base and J by 1 base, leaving 8 bases between them. There are 15 residues in the CDR3. The CDR3 DNA reads as TGCGCCAGCAGCTTGCTAGGGGAGAACACCGGGGAGCTGTTTTTT. Translated: CASSLLGENTGELFF.

The chain carries TRBV27 and TRBJ2-1; 14 bases agree with TRBD2. Per the germline V gene, CDR1 is MNHEY and CDR2 is SMNVEV (reference sequence). The CDR3 is made up of 20 amino acids. V shed 4 bases, J shed 4 bases, and the junction held 15 bases outside the gene matches. Here the CDR3 reads CASSYPSGTSGSGGYNEQFF. For the CDR3, the DNA is TGTGCCAGCAGTTACCCCTCCGGGACTAGCGGGAGTGGTGGATACAATGAGCAGTTCTTC.